Listed here are 17 T cell receptor beta chains from one sample, sequenced in a study of T cell responses to AZD1222 COVID-19 vaccine. Assay used: immunoSEQ multiplex PCR; TCRdb lists only in-frame clones, some missing. This table has about 110,000 clones, just over 85% appearing once. Sequencing used peripheral blood, obtained on day 0 of AZD1222 vaccination. These receptors were taken from an adult in good health.

The table lists this clone with a count of one. The chain uses TRBV5-1 and TRBJ1-2; TRBD1 matches at 7 bases. Looked up from germline, CDR1 is SGHRS and CDR2 is YFSETQ. CDR3 size: 16 residues. After removal of 0 bases from V and 4 bases from J, the junction contained 9 bases not matched to a gene. The DNA of the CDR3 is TGCGCCAGCAGCTTGGGCCCCGGGACAGAGATCTATGGCTACACCTTC. Encoded protein: CASSLGPGTEIYGYTF. The variable domain in full, with the rest retrieved from reference TRBV5-1 and TRBJ1-2, is KAGVTQTPRYLIKTRGQQVTLSCSPISGHRSVSWYQQTPGQGLQFLFEYFSETQRNKGNFPGRFSGRQFSNSRSEMNVSTLELGDSALYLCASSLGPGTEIYGYTFGSGTRLTVV.

The V and J genes are TRBV9 and TRBJ1-3; D possibly corresponds to TRBD1 (5 bases). The V and J ends lost 3 bases and 0 bases respectively, with 13 bases between them. This CDR3 region has 16 residues. Germline-derived CDR1 and CDR2 are SGDLS and YYNGEE. As DNA, the CDR3 is TGTGCCAGCAGCGCGAGACAGTTAGACTCTGGAAACACCATATATTTT. Residues: CASSARQLDSGNTIYF.

The count of this clone is one. The V call is TRBV28, the J call TRBJ1-2; TRBD1 matches at 8 bases. The V gene end was trimmed by 8 bases and the J gene end by 2 bases; junction bases not matched to a gene: 7. CDR3 length: 14 amino acids. CDR1 and CDR2 from the germline V gene are MDHEN and SYDVKM. The DNA of the CDR3 is TGTGCCAGCTCTACTGGGACAGGCAACTATGGCTACACCTTC. Protein product: CASSTGTGNYGYTF.

V gene TRBV2 combines with J gene TRBJ2-7, with 10 bases matching TRBD2. The CDR3 runs 16 residues. V lost 1 base, J lost 2 bases, and 5 bases stayed unmatched. Per the germline V gene, CDR1 is SNHLY and CDR2 is FYNNEI. CDR3 sequence: CASSEDLLAGTYEQYF. CDR3 DNA: TGTGCCAGCAGTGAAGACCTACTAGCGGGAACCTACGAGCAGTACTTC. Complete variable domain (other parts from reference TRBV2 and TRBJ2-7): EPEVTQTPSHQVTQMGQEVILRCVPISNHLYFYWYRQILGQKVEFLVSFYNNEISEKSEIFDDQFSVERPDGSNFTLKIRSTKLEDSAMYFCASSEDLLAGTYEQYFGPGTRLTVT.

This clone was recorded once. The V and J genes are TRBV18 and TRBJ1-1, with D possibly matching TRBD1 (5 bases). Germline CDR1 and CDR2: KGHSH and LQKENI. V lost 0 bases and J 2 bases, leaving 7 bases between the germline ends. This CDR3 has 14 amino acids. The CDR3 DNA follows: TGTGCCAGCTCACCACCGGGACTCAACACTGAAGCTTTCTTT. Protein sequence: CASSPPGLNTEAFF.

The chain has TRBV7-8 and TRBJ2-5; D tentatively reads TRBD1 or TRBD2 (6 bases each). With 7 bases removed from V and 1 base from J, the gap between germline ends came to 16 bases. This CDR3 spans 15 amino acids. Germline V gene data show CDR1 as SGHVS and CDR2 as FQNEAQ. In nucleotides, the CDR3 is TGTGCCAGCACCGGAGGGGGGCGGCGCCAAGAGACCCAGTACTTC. Encoded protein: CASTGGGRRQETQYF.

CDR3 nucleotides: TGTGCCAGCAGCTTTGGGGGGGGAGAAGCTTTCTTT. Translating gives CASSFGGGEAFF. This chain uses TRBV5-4 with TRBJ1-1; maybe TRBD1 (5 bases). The CDR3 covers 12 residues. Trimming cost V 2 bases and J 8 bases, with 10 bases left between them. Germline V gives CDR1 SGHNT, CDR2 YYREEE (reference sequence). The full variable domain, in which reference TRBV5-4 and TRBJ1-1 provide the parts outside the CDR3, is ETGVTQSPTHLIKTRGQQVTLRCSSQSGHNTVSWYQQALGQGPQFIFQYYREEENGRGNFPPRFSGLQFPNYSSELNVNALELDDSALYLCASSFGGGEAFFGQGTRLTVV.

The CDR3 region has the DNA TGCGCCAGCAGCACCCGGACAGGCGGACAGGGCTACACCTTC. It translates to CASSTRTGGQGYTF. The chain combines TRBV5-1 with TRBJ1-2; 7 bases align to TRBD1. Unmatched junction bases numbered 11, after V lost 4 bases and J lost 8 bases. The CDR3 is 14 residues long. CDR1 SGHRS and CDR2 YFSETQ come from the germline V gene.

This clone was observed once. The genes are TRBV7-2 and TRBJ1-1; 7 nucleotides align to TRBD1. After removal of 3 bases from V and 3 bases from J, the junction contained 7 bases not matched to a gene. Germline CDR1 reads SGHTA; CDR2 reads FQGNSA. This CDR3 comprises 15 residues. CDR3 amino acids: CASSLNRGGYTEAFF. The CDR3 region has the DNA TGTGCCAGCAGCTTGAATAGAGGGGGCTACACTGAAGCTTTCTTT.

The V call is TRBV5-8, the J call TRBJ1-1; D is perhaps TRBD1 (5 bases). This CDR3 contains 15 residues. Germline V gene lookup returns CDR1 SGHTS and CDR2 YDEGEE. V was shortened by 3 bases and J by 0 bases, with 12 bases between the two germline ends. CDR3 coding DNA: TGTGCCAGCAGCTGGGGGGGACGCTTGAACACTGAAGCTTTCTTT. Translating it yields CASSWGGRLNTEAFF.

The V gene is TRBV5-1, the J gene TRBJ1-6; perhaps TRBD1 as D (5 bases). The CDR3 has 15 amino acids. Germline CDR1 reads SGHRS; CDR2 reads YFSETQ. V was cut by 0 bases and J by 8 bases, with 12 bases left in between. The CDR3 nucleotides read TGCGCCAGCAGCTTGGCTCCAGGGTCCTATTCACCCCTCCACTTT. It translates to CASSLAPGSYSPLHF.

This chain joins TRBV6-5 and TRBJ1-1; tentative D call: TRBD1 (5 bases). The CDR3 contains 15 residues. Germline lookup yields CDR1 MNHEY and CDR2 SVGAGI. V lost 4 bases, J lost 0 bases, and 12 bases lay in between. CDR3 sequence (DNA): TGTGCCAGCAGTTCCGCGACAGTTATGAACACTGAAGCTTTCTTT. Translating it yields CASSSATVMNTEAFF.

The V gene is TRBV14, the J gene TRBJ2-3, with 9 bases lining up with TRBD2. CDR1 is SGHDN and CDR2 is FVKESK in the germline V gene. The CDR3 runs 16 residues. V shed 1 base and J 2 bases; nucleotides not matched to a gene: 4. The CDR3 coding sequence is TGTGCCAGCAGCCAAGCTGCGGGGGGGAACACAGATACGCAGTATTTT. It specifies CASSQAAGGNTDTQYF. Combining the CDR3 with reference TRBV14 and TRBJ2-3 gives the whole variable domain EAGVTQFPSHSVIEKGQTVTLRCDPISGHDNLYWYRRVMGKEIKFLLHFVKESKQDESGMPNNRFLAERTGGTYSTLKVQPAELEDSGVYFCASSQAAGGNTDTQYFGPGTRLTVL.

The V gene is TRBV5-6, the J gene TRBJ1-5, with TRBD1 as a possible D gene (5 bases). The CDR3 loop spans 18 amino acids. Germline V gene lookup returns CDR1 SGHDT and CDR2 YYEEEE. With 4 bases removed from V and 5 bases from J, the gap between germline ends came to 25 bases. In DNA, the CDR3 is TGTGCCAGCAGCACATTCAGCGGGAGGGGTGATATACATCAGCCCCAGCATTTT. Translated: CASSTFSGRGDIHQPQHF.

The chain carries TRBV6-1 and TRBJ1-5; D is unclear. The V and J ends lost 2 bases and 2 bases respectively, with 13 bases between them. Germline CDR1 is MNHNS and CDR2 is SASEGT. This CDR3 has 16 amino acids. The DNA of the CDR3 is TGTGCCAGCAGTGAATTCGGTGCTGAGGGCAATCAGCCCCAGCATTTT. This translates into CASSEFGAEGNQPQHF.

This chain joins TRBV9 and TRBJ2-1; D assignment may be TRBD1 or TRBD2 (5 bases each). V lost 0 bases and J lost 2, with 9 bases in between. This CDR3 region has 15 residues. Germline V lookup: CDR1 SGDLS, CDR2 YYNGEE. CDR3 protein: CASSVAGPTYNEQFF. Written as DNA, the CDR3 is TGTGCCAGCAGCGTAGCGGGGCCCACCTACAATGAGCAGTTCTTC.

This chain's CDR3 is CASNSGGWLAGNTEAFF. DNA of the CDR3: TGTGCCAGCAACTCGGGAGGGTGGTTGGCGGGTAACACTGAAGCTTTCTTT. This chain uses TRBV5-6 with TRBJ1-1; D is undetermined. Per the germline V gene, CDR1 is SGHDT and CDR2 is YYEEEE. The CDR3 has 17 amino acids. V was shortened by 6 bases and J by 2 bases, with 23 bases between the two germline ends.